Following are 21 T cell receptor beta chains from one sample sequenced in a study of T cell responses to AZD1222 COVID-19 vaccine. Method: immunoSEQ multiplex PCR; TCRdb's copy keeps in-frame clones and lacks some. Counted here are 150,000 to 200,000 clones, around nine tenths occurring once; the ten biggest clones make up around 3%. This specimen consisted of peripheral blood, obtained on day 0 of AZD1222 vaccination. These receptors came from an adult in good health.

This clone has just one count. The chain combines TRBV11-2 with TRBJ1-2, with 7 bases identical to TRBD1. CDR1 is SGHAT, CDR2 FQNNGV, per germline. The CDR3 runs to 15 residues. V shed 1 base and J 4 bases; nucleotides not matched to a gene: 6. As DNA, the CDR3 is TGTGCCAGCAGCTTAGTGAACAGGGGAACCTATGGCTACACCTTC. Residues: CASSLVNRGTYGYTF.

This rearrangement joins TRBV5-1 to TRBJ2-7; the match to TRBD1 covers 12 bases. The CDR3 has 16 amino acids. CDR1 is SGHRS, CDR2 YFSETQ, per germline. After removal of 4 bases from V and 6 bases from J, the junction contained 11 bases not matched to a gene. CDR3 amino acids: CASSVTGTGGEGEQYF. The CDR3, as DNA: TGCGCCAGCAGCGTCACCGGGACAGGGGGCGAAGGCGAGCAGTACTTC.

The gene calls are TRBV5-1 and TRBJ2-7; TRBD2 agrees at 8 bases. The J segment lost 1 base and the V segment lost 5 bases, leaving 11 bases of the junction unmatched. The CDR3 length is 16 residues. Per the germline V gene, CDR1 is SGHRS and CDR2 is YFSETQ. CDR3 nucleotides: TGCGCCAGCAGACCCAACCAGCGGGAGTGGTCCTACGAGCAGTACTTC. It translates to CASRPNQREWSYEQYF.

This clone appeared a few times. The CDR3 nucleotides read TGTGCCAGCAGCAGACAGAACGAAGCTTTCTTT. Protein sequence: CASSRQNEAFF. The chain couples TRBV7-9 to TRBJ1-1, with D maybe TRBD1 (5 bases). In germline, CDR1 is SEHNR, CDR2 FQNEAQ (reference sequence). This CDR3 is built from 11 residues. V dropped 5 bases and J dropped 8 bases, with 9 bases sitting between them.

The chain couples TRBV18 to TRBJ1-2; D gene uncertain. Trimming shortened V by 3 bases and J by 0 bases, and 8 bases separated the two germline ends. CDR3 length: 14 amino acids. CDR1 and CDR2 (germline): KGHSH, LQKENI. CDR3 bases: TGTGCCAGCTCACCCGAAGCAGCTAACTATGGCTACACCTTC. Translation: CASSPEAANYGYTF.

The rearrangement links TRBV29-1 to TRBJ2-2; 8 nucleotides agree with TRBD1. Germline V gene data show CDR1 as SQVTM and CDR2 as ANQGSEA. J was trimmed by 3 bases and V by 7 bases; bases with no gene match: 7. The CDR3 extends over 14 amino acids. The CDR3, as DNA: TGCAGCGGAGGGACAGGTCTGGACACCGGGGAGCTGTTTTTT. It specifies CSGGTGLDTGELFF.

The V call is TRBV3-1 (or the pseudogene TRBV3-2), the J call TRBJ2-1, with D uncertain. The germline V and J ends were trimmed by 2 bases and 13 bases, with 12 bases remaining between them. The CDR3 spans 12 residues. Germline V gene lookup returns CDR1 LGHDT and CDR2 YNNKEL (reference sequence). The CDR3 loop is CASSQIVTEQFF. The CDR3 DNA reads as TGTGCCAGCAGCCAAATCGTAACAGAACAGTTCTTC.

This chain joins TRBV9 and TRBJ1-2, with D possibly matching TRBD1 (6 bases). The CDR3 is 14 residues long. The germline V and J ends were trimmed by 3 bases and 8 bases, with 17 bases remaining between them. CDR1 and CDR2 from the germline V gene are SGDLS and YYNGEE. In nucleotides, the CDR3 is TGTGCCAGCAGCGATCAAGGGGGGAGGGACGGCTACACCTTC. Amino acids: CASSDQGGRDGYTF.

The chain uses TRBV6-5 and TRBJ1-2, with 9 bases matching TRBD1. V shed 0 bases and J 6 bases; nucleotides not matched to a gene: 5. The CDR3 is 15 residues long. The germline gives CDR1 MNHEY, CDR2 SVGAGI. CDR3 sequence reads: CASSYSYRGQDGYTF. The CDR3 DNA reads TGTGCCAGCAGTTACTCTTACAGGGGGCAGGATGGCTACACCTTC.

The rearrangement joins TRBV11-2 to TRBJ2-2; 13 bases are a match to TRBD2. V was clipped by 5 bases and J by 4 bases; unmatched bases: 10. Germline CDR1 reads SGHAT; CDR2 reads FQNNGV. This CDR3 is built from 18 residues. CDR3 nucleotide sequence: TGTGCCAGCAGCGGACGGACTAGCGGGAGTGGGGGCACCGGGGAGCTGTTTTTT. Translating it yields CASSGRTSGSGGTGELFF. Variable domain in full (rest from reference TRBV11-2 and TRBJ2-2): EAGVAQSPRYKIIEKRQSVAFWCNPISGHATLYWYQQILGQGPKLLIQFQNNGVVDDSQLPKDRFSAERLKGVDSTLKIQPAKLEDSAVYLCASSGRTSGSGGTGELFFGEGSRLTVL.

V is TRBV28 and J is TRBJ1-1; possible D gene TRBD1, 5 bases. Germline loops: CDR1 MDHEN, CDR2 SYDVKM. There are 12 residues in the CDR3. V was cut by 2 bases and J by 6 bases, with 7 bases left in between. CDR3 amino acids: CASSLEGSEAFF. CDR3 DNA: TGTGCCAGCAGTTTAGAGGGGTCTGAAGCTTTCTTT.

The chain employs TRBV19 and TRBJ1-5, with 8 nucleotides matching TRBD1. The CDR3 is 15 residues long. V dropped 6 bases and J dropped 4; count of bases not matched to a gene: 8. Germline V lookup: CDR1 LNHDA, CDR2 SQIVND (reference sequence). Here the CDR3 reads CASSPPGQVNQPQHF. CDR3 coding DNA: TGTGCCAGTAGCCCTCCGGGACAGGTTAATCAGCCCCAGCATTTT.

The genes are TRBV7-2 and TRBJ1-3; perhaps TRBD1 as D (6 bases). Germline assignment: CDR1 SGHTA and CDR2 FQGNSA. The CDR3 contains 15 residues. With 4 bases removed from V and 1 base from J, the gap between germline ends came to 11 bases. The CDR3 reads CASSSQGQSGNTIYF. In DNA, the CDR3 is TGTGCCAGCAGCTCACAGGGTCAGTCTGGAAACACCATATATTTT.

The rearrangement uses TRBV5-5 and TRBJ2-7; tentatively, D is TRBD1 (6 bases). Trimming removed 4 bases from V and 4 bases from J, with 15 bases in between. This CDR3 is built from 14 residues. Germline CDR1 reads SGHKS; CDR2 reads YYEKEE (reference sequence). The CDR3 nucleotides are TGTGCCAGCAGCCTGACAGACAGGATTTACGAGCAGTACTTC. Translating gives CASSLTDRIYEQYF.

The chain has TRBV7-9 and TRBJ2-2; D ambiguous. V shed 2 bases and J shed 7 bases, with 2 bases lying between them. The CDR3 loop spans 11 amino acids. CDR1 is SEHNR, CDR2 FQNEAQ, per germline (reference sequence). The CDR3 region is CASSLHGELFF. The CDR3 DNA follows: TGTGCCAGCAGCTTACACGGGGAGCTGTTTTTT. Filled out from reference TRBV7-9 and TRBJ2-2, the complete variable domain reads DTGVSQNPRHKITKRGQNVTFRCDPISEHNRLYWYRQTLGQGPEFLTYFQNEAQLEKSRLLSDRFSAERPKGSFSTLEIQRTEQGDSAMYLCASSLHGELFFGEGSRLTVL.

The V gene is TRBV5-4, the J gene TRBJ2-1; 14 bases align to TRBD2. The CDR3 is 16 residues long. V shed 4 bases, J shed 10 bases, and the junction held 10 bases outside the gene matches. Germline V gene sequence: CDR1 SGHNT, CDR2 YYREEE (reference sequence). The DNA for the CDR3 is TGTGCCAGCAGCCCCGGACTAGCGGGAGGAGTAAGAGAGCAGTTCTTC. Protein product: CASSPGLAGGVREQFF.

This clone has a handful of counts. J is TRBJ1-6 and V is TRBV27; D gene uncertain. The V gene lost 2 bases and the J gene lost 5 bases, with 10 bases spanning the gap. In germline, CDR1 is MNHEY, CDR2 SMNVEV (reference sequence). This CDR3 region has 15 residues. The CDR3 region is CASSLERSDNSPLHF. For the CDR3, the DNA is TGTGCCAGCAGTTTAGAGAGGTCGGATAATTCACCCCTCCACTTT.

V gene TRBV5-6 combines with J gene TRBJ2-5; D is undetermined. This CDR3 has 13 residues. Germline V gene sequence: CDR1 SGHDT, CDR2 YYEEEE. V was cut by 1 base and J by 5 bases, with 9 bases left in between. The CDR3 loop is CASSLMETETQYF. The CDR3 region has the DNA TGTGCCAGCAGCTTGATGGAGACGGAGACCCAGTACTTC.

The chain recombines TRBV7-2 with TRBJ1-2; TRBD1 agrees at 8 bases. Looked up from germline, CDR1 is SGHTA and CDR2 is FQGNSA. The junction had 7 bases not matched to a gene; V was cut back by 3 bases and J by 4 bases. The CDR3 has 15 residues. The CDR3 reads CASSFSTGTGYGYTF. The CDR3 DNA follows: TGTGCCAGCAGCTTCTCGACAGGGACAGGCTATGGCTACACCTTC.

This clone was counted once. The chain carries TRBV9 and TRBJ1-1; 9 bases map to TRBD1. V gave up 3 bases and J gave up 11 bases; unmatched junction bases: 8. Germline CDR1 and CDR2: SGDLS and YYNGEE. This CDR3 has 13 amino acids. CDR3 protein: CASSAGTGLPAFF. The CDR3 DNA follows: TGTGCCAGCAGCGCGGGGACAGGGCTTCCGGCTTTCTTT.

The chain recombines TRBV2 with TRBJ2-2, with D unresolved. CDR1 is SNHLY, CDR2 FYNNEI, per germline. The CDR3 loop spans 15 amino acids. The V and J ends lost 6 bases and 7 bases respectively, with 18 bases between them. The CDR3 DNA reads TGTGCCAGCAGGGGTGGTAGGAGCGAGATCGGGGAGCTGTTTTTT. Translated, it gives CASRGGRSEIGELFF.